This entry lists 20 T cell receptor beta chains sequenced from one sample in a study of shared clonotypes between healthy human individuals. Some clones are missing from TCRdb's copy, which holds only in-frame ones; the method was immunoSEQ multiplex PCR. The sample holds some 2,000,000 clones, about 95% seen once. Positive CCR7 selection of CD45RO-negative cells yielded the naive CD8 cells, and terminally differentiated effector memory CD45RA+ cells were excluded. Sequencing was performed on naive CD8+ T cells sorted from blood. The receptors stem from a man younger than 35 in good health.

The chain employs TRBV29-1 and TRBJ2-1; D may be TRBD2 (5 bases). The CDR3 totals 10 residues. The germline V gene encodes CDR1 SQVTM and CDR2 ANQGSEA. CDR3 region: CSGSQNEQFF. CDR3 nucleotide sequence: TGCTCGGGGAGCCAGAATGAGCAGTTCTTC.

The chain combines TRBV18 with TRBJ1-2; D remains unclear. The V gene's germline CDR1 is KGHSH and CDR2 LQKENI. Deletions cut 3 bases from V and 4 bases from J, with 15 bases between. This CDR3 region has 15 residues. Written as DNA, the CDR3 is TGTGCCAGCTCACCCGACCGGCAGGTGTTCTATGGCTACACCTTC. Protein product: CASSPDRQVFYGYTF.

The J gene is TRBJ1-2, the V gene TRBV5-1; D may be TRBD1 (6 bases). Trimming cost V 3 bases and J 6 bases, with 15 bases left between them. The CDR3 has 14 residues. Per germline, CDR1 SGHRS and CDR2 YFSETQ. Here the CDR3 reads CASSSSPGGDGYTF. DNA of the CDR3: TGCGCCAGCAGCTCGTCGCCCGGGGGCGATGGCTACACCTTC. Full variable domain (remainder filled in from reference TRBV5-1 and TRBJ1-2): KAGVTQTPRYLIKTRGQQVTLSCSPISGHRSVSWYQQTPGQGLQFLFEYFSETQRNKGNFPGRFSGRQFSNSRSEMNVSTLELGDSALYLCASSSSPGGDGYTFGSGTRLTVV.

V and J are TRBV7-4 and TRBJ1-2; no clear D gene. CDR3 length equals 15 residues. Looked up from germline, CDR1 is SGHVT and CDR2 is SQSDAQ. V lost 5 bases, J lost 2 bases, and 15 bases lay in between. The CDR3 DNA reads as TGTGCCAGCAGCGTTGCCGCGTACTTGAACTATGGCTACACCTTC. The encoded protein is CASSVAAYLNYGYTF.

The genes are TRBV19 and TRBJ2-7; D ambiguous. Germline CDR1 and CDR2: LNHDA and SQIVND (reference sequence). The V end was cut by 5 bases, the J end by 2 bases, with 13 bases between. This CDR3 has 14 residues. The CDR3, as DNA: TGTGCCAGTAGTGCCATAGGAAGCACCTACGAGCAGTACTTC. Its protein is CASSAIGSTYEQYF.

Here the CDR3 DNA reads TGTGCCTGGAGTGTACTTTCAGCAGGACACTACAATGAGCAGTTCTTC. Protein product: CAWSVLSAGHYNEQFF. This chain joins TRBV30 and TRBJ2-1, with D perhaps TRBD1 (5 bases). The CDR3 has 16 residues. Per the germline V gene, CDR1 is GTSNPN and CDR2 is SVGIG (reference sequence). V was clipped by 0 bases and J by 3 bases, with 15 bases between them.

CDR3 amino acids: CASSLGASGELFF. CDR3 DNA sequence: TGTGCCAGCAGCCTCGGGGCTTCCGGGGAGCTGTTTTTT. This rearrangement joins TRBV7-8 to TRBJ2-2; D may correspond to TRBD1 or TRBD2 (5 bases each). Looked up from germline, CDR1 is SGHVS and CDR2 is FQNEAQ. V gave up 5 bases and J gave up 6 bases, with 10 bases separating them. The CDR3 contains 13 residues.

The rearrangement links TRBV7-3 to TRBJ2-1; TRBD2 aligns across 12 bases. Germline CDR1 and CDR2: SGHTA and FQGTGA. The CDR3 is 16 residues long. The V and J ends lost 4 bases and 8 bases, in that order; junction bases with no gene match: 9. CDR3 nucleotide sequence: TGTGCCAGCAGCTCCTCTAGCGGGGGGGCCCTCGATGAGCAGTTCTTC. The encoded protein is CASSSSSGGALDEQFF.

V is TRBV5-5 and J is TRBJ1-1; D gene ambiguous. CDR1 and CDR2 from the germline V gene are SGHKS and YYEKEE (reference sequence). V dropped 7 bases and J dropped 3 bases, with 13 bases sitting between them. CDR3 length: 13 residues. The CDR3 DNA is TGTGCCAGCCTACCTGACGGGGACACTGAAGCTTTCTTT. Translating gives CASLPDGDTEAFF.

The V gene is TRBV27, the J gene TRBJ1-4, with D possibly being TRBD1 (6 bases). CDR3 size: 15 residues. Germline V gives CDR1 MNHEY, CDR2 SMNVEV (reference sequence). V gave up 0 bases and J gave up 8 bases, with 13 bases separating them. The CDR3 coding sequence is TGTGCCAGCAGTTTATCAGTCAGGGGAGGCGAAAAACTGTTTTTT. Translating gives CASSLSVRGGEKLFF. Drawing the rest from reference TRBV27 and TRBJ1-4, the complete variable domain is EAQVTQNPRYLITVTGKKLTVTCSQNMNHEYMSWYRQDPGLGLRQIYYSMNVEVTDKGDVPEGYKVSRKEKRNFPLILESPSPNQTSLYFCASSLSVRGGEKLFFGSGTQLSVL.

The chain is built from TRBV5-1 and TRBJ1-1; D possibly corresponds to TRBD1 (6 bases). V was clipped by 2 bases and J by 7 bases, with 15 bases between them. The germline V gene encodes CDR1 SGHRS and CDR2 YFSETQ. This CDR3 has 14 amino acids. The DNA for the CDR3 is TGCGCCAGCAGCTTAAGTAATGGACAGATTGAAGCTTTCTTT. This encodes CASSLSNGQIEAFF.

The chain links TRBV6-5 to TRBJ1-2; 9 bases agree with TRBD1. Looked up from germline, CDR1 is MNHEY and CDR2 is SVGAGI. The CDR3 extends over 16 amino acids. With V trimmed by 2 bases and J by 6 bases, 10 bases remained unmatched. CDR3 DNA: TGTGCCAGCAGTTACCGGGACAGGGTGAAACTGAATGGCTACACCTTC. It translates to CASSYRDRVKLNGYTF.

The chain recombines TRBV7-2 with TRBJ2-7; D possibly corresponds to TRBD2 (5 bases). Germline V gene lookup returns CDR1 SGHTA and CDR2 FQGNSA. V was trimmed by 7 bases and J by 6 bases, leaving 10 bases between them. This CDR3 has 11 amino acids. CDR3 DNA: TGTGCCAGCACCCTAGCAGGCGAGCAGTACTTC. As protein: CASTLAGEQYF.

The chain joins TRBV27 to TRBJ2-7; D is perhaps TRBD1 or TRBD2 (5 bases each). Germline V gene sequence: CDR1 MNHEY, CDR2 SMNVEV (reference sequence). V was trimmed by 4 bases and J by 5 bases, leaving 18 bases between them. CDR3 length: 15 residues. Here the CDR3 DNA reads TGTGCCAGCAGTTACGTCCCCTCCGGGGCGCACGAGCAGTACTTC. Translating gives CASSYVPSGAHEQYF.

Worth noting for this clone: Other DNA sequences in this sample translate to the same CDR3. The chain has TRBV11-2 and TRBJ2-7; tentative D call: TRBD2 (5 bases). This CDR3 has 13 residues. Germline V lookup: CDR1 SGHAT, CDR2 FQNNGV. Trimming left V 0 bases short and J 2 bases short, with 5 bases between. CDR3 sequence reads: CASSLELAYEQYF. The CDR3 region has the DNA TGTGCCAGCAGCTTAGAACTAGCCTACGAGCAGTACTTC.

The genes are TRBV11-2 and TRBJ2-7; D is uncertain. The CDR3 runs 12 residues. V was trimmed by 5 bases and J by 5 bases, leaving 10 bases between them. CDR1 SGHAT and CDR2 FQNNGV come from the germline V gene. As DNA, the CDR3 is TGTGCCAGCAGCCACCCTGGGCACGAGCAGTACTTC. Protein sequence: CASSHPGHEQYF.

The J gene is TRBJ2-3, the V gene TRBV25-1, with 7 bases matching TRBD1. The trim removed 0 bases at V and 4 bases at J, leaving 7 bases unmatched. Per the germline V gene, CDR1 is MGHDK and CDR2 is SYGVNS. There are 16 residues in the CDR3. CDR3: CASSEYRGQGADTQYF. The CDR3 DNA sequence: TGTGCCAGCAGTGAATATAGGGGGCAGGGCGCAGATACGCAGTATTTT.

This chain connects TRBV19 to TRBJ1-2, with D tentatively TRBD1 (5 bases). The CDR3 is 14 residues long. Germline CDR1 is LNHDA and CDR2 is SQIVND (reference sequence). V gave up 7 bases and J gave up 4 bases, with 16 bases separating them. CDR3 coding DNA: TGTGCCAGTACCCCGTCTGCGGGGGGCTATGGCTACACCTTC. It codes for CASTPSAGGYGYTF.

The chain joins TRBV6-5 to TRBJ1-1, with a possible D match to TRBD1 (5 bases). Germline values: CDR1 MNHEY, CDR2 SVGAGI. Deletions cut 3 bases from V and 4 bases from J, with 12 bases between. The CDR3 is 14 amino acids. The CDR3 spells CASSYYQGSTEAFF. The CDR3 region has the DNA TGTGCCAGCAGTTATTATCAGGGATCCACTGAAGCTTTCTTT.

This clone was observed once. V is TRBV7-9 and J is TRBJ1-2; 10 bases are a match to TRBD1. The V and J ends lost 5 bases and 5 bases, in that order; junction bases with no gene match: 11. The CDR3 is 16 amino acids. Germline loops: CDR1 SEHNR, CDR2 FQNEAQ (reference sequence). CDR3 residues: CASSDGTGESVYGYTF. CDR3 DNA: TGTGCCAGCAGCGATGGGACAGGGGAATCTGTTTATGGCTACACCTTC.